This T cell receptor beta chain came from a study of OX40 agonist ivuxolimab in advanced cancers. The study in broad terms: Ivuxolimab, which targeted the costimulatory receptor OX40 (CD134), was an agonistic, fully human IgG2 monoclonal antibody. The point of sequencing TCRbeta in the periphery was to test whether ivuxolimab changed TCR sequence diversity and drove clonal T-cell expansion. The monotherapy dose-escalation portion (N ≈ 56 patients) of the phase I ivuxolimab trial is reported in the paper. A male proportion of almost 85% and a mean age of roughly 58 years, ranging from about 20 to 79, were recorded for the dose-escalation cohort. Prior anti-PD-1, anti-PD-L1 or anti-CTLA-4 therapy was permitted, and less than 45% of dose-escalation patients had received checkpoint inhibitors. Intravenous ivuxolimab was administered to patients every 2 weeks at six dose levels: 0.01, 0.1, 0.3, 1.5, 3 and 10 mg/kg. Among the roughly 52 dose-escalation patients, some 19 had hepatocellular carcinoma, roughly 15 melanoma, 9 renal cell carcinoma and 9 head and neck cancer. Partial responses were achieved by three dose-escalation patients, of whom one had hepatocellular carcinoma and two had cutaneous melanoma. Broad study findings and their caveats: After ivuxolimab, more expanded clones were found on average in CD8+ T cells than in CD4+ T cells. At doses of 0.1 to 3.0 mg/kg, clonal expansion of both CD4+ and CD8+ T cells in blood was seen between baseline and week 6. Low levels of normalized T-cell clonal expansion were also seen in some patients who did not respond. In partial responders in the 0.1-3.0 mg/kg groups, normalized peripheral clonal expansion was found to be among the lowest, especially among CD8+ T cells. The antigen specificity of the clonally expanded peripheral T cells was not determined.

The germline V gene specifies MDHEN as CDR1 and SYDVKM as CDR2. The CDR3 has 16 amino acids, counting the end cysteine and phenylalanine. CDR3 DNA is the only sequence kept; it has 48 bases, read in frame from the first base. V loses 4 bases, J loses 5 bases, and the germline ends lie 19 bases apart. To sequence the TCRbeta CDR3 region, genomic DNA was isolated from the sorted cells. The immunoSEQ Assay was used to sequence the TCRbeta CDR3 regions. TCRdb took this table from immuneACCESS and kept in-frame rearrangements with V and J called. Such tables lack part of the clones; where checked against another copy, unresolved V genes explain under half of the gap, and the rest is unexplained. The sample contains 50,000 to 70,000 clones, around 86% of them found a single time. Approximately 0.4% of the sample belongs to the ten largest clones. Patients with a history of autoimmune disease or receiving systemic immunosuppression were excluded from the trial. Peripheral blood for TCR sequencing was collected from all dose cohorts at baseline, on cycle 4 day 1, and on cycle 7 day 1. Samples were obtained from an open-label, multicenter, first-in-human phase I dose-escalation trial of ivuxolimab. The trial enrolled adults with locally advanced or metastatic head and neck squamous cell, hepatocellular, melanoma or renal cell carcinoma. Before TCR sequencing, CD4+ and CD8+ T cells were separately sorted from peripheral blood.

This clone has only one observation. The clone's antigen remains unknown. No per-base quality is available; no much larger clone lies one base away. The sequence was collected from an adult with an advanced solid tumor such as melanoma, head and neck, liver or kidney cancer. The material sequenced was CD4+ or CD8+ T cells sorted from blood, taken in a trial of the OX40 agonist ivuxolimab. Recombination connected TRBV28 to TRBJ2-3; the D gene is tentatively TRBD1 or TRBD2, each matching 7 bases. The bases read TGTGCCAGCAGTTCAGGGGGGGCGAATGGGGAAGATACGCAGTATTTT. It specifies CASSSGGANGEDTQYF.